Only a few counts were recorded for the clone carrying this T cell receptor beta chain. Its antigen is currently unknown. This specimen belongs to a study of identical twins. Regarding the study as a whole: Fewer insertions characterized abundant cord blood beta clonotypes, whereas memory repertoires showed none. Conclusions leaned on cross-sectional statistical analysis and did not track the same donors over time. With beta out-of-frame sequences, excess sharing by twins was weaker.

Template switching added a universal primer site, and cDNA bore unique molecular identifiers. In TCRdb, the 5' RACE reads were re-called with MiXCR into one record per CDR3 protein. This repertoire shows some 1,600,000 distinct CDR3 sequences, more than 30% found once; its top ten account for approximately 0.25%. What was sequenced was cord blood. This clonotype was obtained from a newborn girl in good health.

CDR3 region: CASSFAKRESYEQYF. The CDR3 DNA sequence: TGTGCCAGCAGTTTCGCCAAGCGGGAGTCCTACGAGCAGTACTTC. The chain has TRBV28 and TRBJ2-7, with 8 bases matching TRBD2. J was trimmed by 1 base and V by 3 bases; bases with no gene match: 5. There are 15 residues in the CDR3. CDR1 MDHEN and CDR2 SYDVKM come from the germline V gene.